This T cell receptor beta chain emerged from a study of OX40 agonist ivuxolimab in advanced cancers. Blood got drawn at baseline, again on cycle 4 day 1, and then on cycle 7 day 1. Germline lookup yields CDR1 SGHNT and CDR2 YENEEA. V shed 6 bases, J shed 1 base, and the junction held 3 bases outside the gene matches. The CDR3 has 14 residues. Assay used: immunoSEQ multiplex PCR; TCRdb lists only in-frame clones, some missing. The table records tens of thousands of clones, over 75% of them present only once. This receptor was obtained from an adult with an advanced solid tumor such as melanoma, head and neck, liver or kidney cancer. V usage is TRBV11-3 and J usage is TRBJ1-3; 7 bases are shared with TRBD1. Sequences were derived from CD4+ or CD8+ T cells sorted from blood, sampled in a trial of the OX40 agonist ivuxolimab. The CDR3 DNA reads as TGTGCCAGCAGTATACAGGGGTCTGGAAACACCATATATTTT. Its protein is CASSIQGSGNTIYF.